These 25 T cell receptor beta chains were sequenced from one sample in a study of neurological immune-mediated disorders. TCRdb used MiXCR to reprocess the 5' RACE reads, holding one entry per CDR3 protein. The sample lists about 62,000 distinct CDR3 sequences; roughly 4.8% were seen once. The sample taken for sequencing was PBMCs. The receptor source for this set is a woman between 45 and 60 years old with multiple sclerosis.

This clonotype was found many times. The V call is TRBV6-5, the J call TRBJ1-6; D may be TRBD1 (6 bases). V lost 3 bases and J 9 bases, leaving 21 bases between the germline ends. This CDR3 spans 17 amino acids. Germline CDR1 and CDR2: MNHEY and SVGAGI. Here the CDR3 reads CASSYKTSGAWSSPLHF. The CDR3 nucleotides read TGTGCCAGCAGTTATAAGACTTCGGGGGCCTGGAGTTCACCCCTCCACTTT.

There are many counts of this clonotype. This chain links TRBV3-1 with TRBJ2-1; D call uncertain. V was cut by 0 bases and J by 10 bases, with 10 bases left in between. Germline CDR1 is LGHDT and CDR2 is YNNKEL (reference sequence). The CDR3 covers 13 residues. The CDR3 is CASSQEKLLEQFF. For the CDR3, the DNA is TGTGCCAGCAGCCAAGAGAAGCTCCTGGAGCAGTTCTTC.

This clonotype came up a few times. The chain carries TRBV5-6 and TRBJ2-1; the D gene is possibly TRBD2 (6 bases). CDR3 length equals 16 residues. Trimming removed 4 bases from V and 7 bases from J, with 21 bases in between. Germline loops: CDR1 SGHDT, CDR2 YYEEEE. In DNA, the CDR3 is TGTGCCAGCAGCGCGCCCGGTCCGGGGGTAATGAATGAGCAGTTCTTC. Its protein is CASSAPGPGVMNEQFF. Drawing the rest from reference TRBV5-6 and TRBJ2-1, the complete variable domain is DAGVTQSPTHLIKTRGQQVTLRCSPKSGHDTVSWYQQALGQGPQFIFQYYEEEERQRGNFPDRFSGHQFPNYSSELNVNALLLGDSALYLCASSAPGPGVMNEQFFGPGTRLTVL.

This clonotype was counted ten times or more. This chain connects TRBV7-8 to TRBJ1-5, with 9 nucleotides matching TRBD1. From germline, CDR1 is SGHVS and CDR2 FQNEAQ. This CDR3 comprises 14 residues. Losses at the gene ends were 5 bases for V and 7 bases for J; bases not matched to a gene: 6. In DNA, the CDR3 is TGTGCCAGCAGCCGCGGGACAGGGTCCCAGCCCCAGCATTTT. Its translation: CASSRGTGSQPQHF.

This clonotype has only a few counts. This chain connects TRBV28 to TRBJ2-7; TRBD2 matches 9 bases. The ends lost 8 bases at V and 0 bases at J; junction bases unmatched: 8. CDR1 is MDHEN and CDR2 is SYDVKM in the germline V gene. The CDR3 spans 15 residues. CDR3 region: CASGLAGVTSYEQYF. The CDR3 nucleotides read TGTGCCAGCGGATTAGCGGGGGTTACCTCCTACGAGCAGTACTTC. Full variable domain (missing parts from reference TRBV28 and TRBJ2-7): DVKVTQSSRYLVKRTGEKVFLECVQDMDHENMFWYRQDPGLGLRLIYFSYDVKMKEKGDIPEGYSVSREKKERFSLILESASTNQTSMYLCASGLAGVTSYEQYFGPGTRLTVT.

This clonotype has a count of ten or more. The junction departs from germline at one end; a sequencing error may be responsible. CDR3 protein: CASSVGPSGGAVLDF. As DNA, the CDR3 is TGTGCCAGCAGCGTAGGGCCTAGCGGGGGGGCCGTACTCGACTTC. This chain uses TRBV9 with TRBJ2-7; 12 bases agree with TRBD2. The germline V gene encodes CDR1 SGDLS and CDR2 YYNGEE. CDR3 length: 15 residues.

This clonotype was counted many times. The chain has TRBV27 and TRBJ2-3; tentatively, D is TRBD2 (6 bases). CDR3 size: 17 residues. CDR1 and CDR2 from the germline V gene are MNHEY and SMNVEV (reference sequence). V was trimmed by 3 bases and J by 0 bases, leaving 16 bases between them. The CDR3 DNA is TGTGCCAGCAGTTTCGTGGGGGGTCGTATGAGCACAGATACGCAGTATTTT. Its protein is CASSFVGGRMSTDTQYF.

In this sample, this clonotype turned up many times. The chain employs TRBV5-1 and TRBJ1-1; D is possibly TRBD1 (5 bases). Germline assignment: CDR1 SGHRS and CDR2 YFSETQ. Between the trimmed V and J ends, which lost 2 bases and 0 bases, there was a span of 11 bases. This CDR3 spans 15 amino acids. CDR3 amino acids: CASSFFGGVNTEAFF. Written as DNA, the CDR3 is TGCGCCAGCAGCTTTTTCGGGGGTGTGAACACTGAAGCTTTCTTT.

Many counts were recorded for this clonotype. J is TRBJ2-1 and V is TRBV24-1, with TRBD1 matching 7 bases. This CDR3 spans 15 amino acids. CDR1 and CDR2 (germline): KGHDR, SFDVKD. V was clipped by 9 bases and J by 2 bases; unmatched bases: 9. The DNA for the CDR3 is TGTGCCACCGCGCCCGGGACAGCCCCCTACAATGAGCAGTTCTTC. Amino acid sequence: CATAPGTAPYNEQFF.

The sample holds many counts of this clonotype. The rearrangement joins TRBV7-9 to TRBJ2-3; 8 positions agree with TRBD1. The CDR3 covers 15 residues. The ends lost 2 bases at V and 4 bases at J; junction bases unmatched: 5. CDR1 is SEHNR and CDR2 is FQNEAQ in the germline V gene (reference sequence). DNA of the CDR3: TGTGCCAGCAGCTTACGGACAGGGATAGCAGATACGCAGTATTTT. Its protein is CASSLRTGIADTQYF.

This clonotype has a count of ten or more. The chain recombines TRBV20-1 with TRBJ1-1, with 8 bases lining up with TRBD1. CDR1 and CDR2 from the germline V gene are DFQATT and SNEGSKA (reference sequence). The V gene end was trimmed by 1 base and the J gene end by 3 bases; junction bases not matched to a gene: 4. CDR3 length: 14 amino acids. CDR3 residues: CSARADRGDTEAFF. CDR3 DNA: TGCAGTGCTAGAGCAGACAGGGGAGACACTGAAGCTTTCTTT.

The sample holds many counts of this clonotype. The CDR3 spells CASSLTGVTGELFF. DNA for the CDR3: TGCGCCAGCAGCTTGACCGGGGTCACCGGGGAGCTGTTTTTT. The genes are TRBV5-1 and TRBJ2-2, with D perhaps TRBD2 (5 bases). Germline CDR1 SGHRS, CDR2 YFSETQ. Trimming removed 1 base at V and 4 bases at J, with 8 bases between. This CDR3 comprises 14 residues.

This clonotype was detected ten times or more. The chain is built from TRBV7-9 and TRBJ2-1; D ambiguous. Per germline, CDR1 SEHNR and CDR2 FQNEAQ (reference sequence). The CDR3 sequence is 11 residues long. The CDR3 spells CADDEYNEQFF. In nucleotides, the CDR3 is TGTGCAGATGACGAATACAATGAGCAGTTCTTC. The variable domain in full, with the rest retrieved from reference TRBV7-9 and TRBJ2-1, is DTGVSQNPRHKITKRGQNVTFRCDPISEHNRLYWYRQTLGQGPEFLTYFQNEAQLEKSRLLSDRFSAERPKGSFSTLEIQRTEQGDSAMYLCADDEYNEQFFGPGTRLTVL.

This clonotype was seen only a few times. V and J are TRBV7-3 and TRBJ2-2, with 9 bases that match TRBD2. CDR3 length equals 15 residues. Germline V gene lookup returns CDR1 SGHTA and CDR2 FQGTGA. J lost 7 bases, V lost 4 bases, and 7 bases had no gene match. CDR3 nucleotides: TGTGCCAGCAGCTCGCCGGGACTAGCTTACGGGGAGCTGTTTTTT. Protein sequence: CASSSPGLAYGELFF.

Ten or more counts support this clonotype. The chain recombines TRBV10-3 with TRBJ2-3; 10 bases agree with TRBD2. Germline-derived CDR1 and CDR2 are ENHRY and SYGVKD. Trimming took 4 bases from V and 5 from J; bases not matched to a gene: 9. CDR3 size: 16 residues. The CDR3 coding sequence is TGTGCCATCAGTGTAAGCCCTAGCGGGGGTGAAGATACGCAGTATTTT. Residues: CAISVSPSGGEDTQYF.

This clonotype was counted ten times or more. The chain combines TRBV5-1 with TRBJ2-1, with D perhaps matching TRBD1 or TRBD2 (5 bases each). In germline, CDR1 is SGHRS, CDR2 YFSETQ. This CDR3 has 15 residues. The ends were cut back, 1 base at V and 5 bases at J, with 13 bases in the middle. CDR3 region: CASSLTGTENNEQFF. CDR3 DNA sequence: TGCGCCAGCAGCTTGACCGGGACGGAAAACAATGAGCAGTTCTTC.

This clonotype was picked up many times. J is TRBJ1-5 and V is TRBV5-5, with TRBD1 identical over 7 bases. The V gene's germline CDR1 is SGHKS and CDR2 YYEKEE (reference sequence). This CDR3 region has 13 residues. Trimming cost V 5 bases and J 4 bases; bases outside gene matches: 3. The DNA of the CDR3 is TGTGCCAGCAGTATACAGGGGAATCAGCCCCAGCATTTT. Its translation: CASSIQGNQPQHF.

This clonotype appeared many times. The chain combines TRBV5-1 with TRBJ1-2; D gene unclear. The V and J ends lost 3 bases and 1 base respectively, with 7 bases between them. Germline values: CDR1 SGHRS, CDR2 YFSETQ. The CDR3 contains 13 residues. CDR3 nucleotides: TGCGCCAGCAGCTCTTCGGTTAACTATGGCTACACCTTC. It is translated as CASSSSVNYGYTF.

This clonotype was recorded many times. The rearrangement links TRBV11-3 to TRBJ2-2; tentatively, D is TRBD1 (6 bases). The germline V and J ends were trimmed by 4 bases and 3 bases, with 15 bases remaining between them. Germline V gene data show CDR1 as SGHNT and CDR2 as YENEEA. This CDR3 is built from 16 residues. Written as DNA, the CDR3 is TGTGCCAGCAGCTCCCTCATGGGGGCCGACACCGGGGAGCTGTTTTTT. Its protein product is CASSSLMGADTGELFF.

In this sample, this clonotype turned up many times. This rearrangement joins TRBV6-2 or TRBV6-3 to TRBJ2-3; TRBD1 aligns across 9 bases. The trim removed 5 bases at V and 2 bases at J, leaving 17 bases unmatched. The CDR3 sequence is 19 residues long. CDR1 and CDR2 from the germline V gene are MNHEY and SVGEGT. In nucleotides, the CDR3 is TGTGCCAGCAGTCTTAATCCTTCCGGGACAGGGAGATTCACAGATACGCAGTATTTT. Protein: CASSLNPSGTGRFTDTQYF.

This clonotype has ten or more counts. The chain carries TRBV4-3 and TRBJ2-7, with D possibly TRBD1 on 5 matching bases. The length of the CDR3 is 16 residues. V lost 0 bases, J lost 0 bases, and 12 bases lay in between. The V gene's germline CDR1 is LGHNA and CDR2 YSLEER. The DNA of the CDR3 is TGCGCCAGCAGCCAAGAAATGGTACAGGTCTCCTACGAGCAGTACTTC. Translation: CASSQEMVQVSYEQYF.

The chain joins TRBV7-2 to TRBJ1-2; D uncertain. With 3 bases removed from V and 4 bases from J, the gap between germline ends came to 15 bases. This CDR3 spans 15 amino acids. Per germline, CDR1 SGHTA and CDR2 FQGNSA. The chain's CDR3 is CASSFTVGGPYGYTF. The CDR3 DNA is TGTGCCAGCAGCTTTACAGTAGGCGGGCCCTATGGCTACACCTTC.

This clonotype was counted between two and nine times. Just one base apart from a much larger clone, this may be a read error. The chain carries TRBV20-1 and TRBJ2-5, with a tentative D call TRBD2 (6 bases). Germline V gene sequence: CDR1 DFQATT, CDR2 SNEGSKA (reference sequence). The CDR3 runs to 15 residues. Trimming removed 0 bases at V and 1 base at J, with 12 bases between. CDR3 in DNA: TGCAGTGCTAGAGATCCGGCGGGGACCCAAGAGACCCAGTACTTC. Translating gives CSARDPAGTQETQYF.

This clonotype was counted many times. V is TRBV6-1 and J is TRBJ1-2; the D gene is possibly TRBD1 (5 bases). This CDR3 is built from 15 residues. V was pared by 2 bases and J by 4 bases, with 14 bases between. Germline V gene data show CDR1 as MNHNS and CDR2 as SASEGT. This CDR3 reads CASSERARGVYGYTF. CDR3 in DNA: TGTGCCAGCAGTGAAAGGGCAAGGGGAGTCTATGGCTACACCTTC.

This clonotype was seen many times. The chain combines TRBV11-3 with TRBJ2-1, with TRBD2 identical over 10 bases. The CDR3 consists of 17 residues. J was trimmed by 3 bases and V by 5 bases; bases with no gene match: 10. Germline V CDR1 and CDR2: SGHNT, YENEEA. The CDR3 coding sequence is TGTGCCAGCAGCCAAATTTCGGGACTAGCGTTCTACAATGAGCAGTTCTTC. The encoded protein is CASSQISGLAFYNEQFF.